Below, 32 T cell receptor beta chains from the same sample are listed, as sequenced in a study of shared clonotypes between healthy human individuals. Profiled with immunoSEQ multiplex PCR; TCRdb holds only in-frame clones, not every one. The sample carries under 600,000 clones, about 79% recorded once. Input material: PBMCs. The receptor source for this set is a woman between 40 and 50 years old in good health. Some clones in this sample may be carry-over from other donors' samples.

The chain couples TRBV30 to TRBJ1-4; no reliable D call. CDR3 length equals 13 residues. The V gene lost 3 bases and the J gene lost 3 bases, with 8 bases spanning the gap. Looked up from germline, CDR1 is GTSNPN and CDR2 is SVGIG (reference sequence). The CDR3 sequence is CAWRQTANEKLFF. CDR3 coding DNA: TGTGCCTGGAGACAGACGGCTAATGAAAAACTGTTTTTT.

The V call is TRBV7-9, the J call TRBJ2-7, with D perhaps matching TRBD2 (5 bases). Per germline, CDR1 SEHNR and CDR2 FQNEAQ (reference sequence). Trimming cost V 3 bases and J 3 bases, with 6 bases left between them. This CDR3 has 12 residues. CDR3 DNA: TGTGCCAGCAGCTTCGGGGACTACGAGCAGTACTTC. Translating it yields CASSFGDYEQYF.

CDR3 region: CAIRGQGDTEAFF. The CDR3 DNA reads TGTGCCATCAGGGGACAGGGGGACACTGAAGCTTTCTTT. The J gene is TRBJ1-1, the V gene TRBV10-3, with 11 nucleotides matching TRBD1. Unmatched junction bases numbered 0, after V lost 6 bases and J lost 3 bases. CDR1 ENHRY and CDR2 SYGVKD come from the germline V gene. The CDR3 loop spans 13 amino acids.

This clone was seen just once. The chain links TRBV5-4 to TRBJ2-7, with D maybe TRBD1 (5 bases). This CDR3 is 13 amino acids long. The V gene's germline CDR1 is SGHNT and CDR2 YYREEE (reference sequence). V lost 0 bases and J lost 6, with 10 bases in between. The CDR3 DNA reads TGTGCCAGCAGCTTGGAAGGGGCTAGCGAGCAGTACTTC. Encoded protein: CASSLEGASEQYF.

This clone has a single count. The V call is TRBV18, the J call TRBJ2-1; TRBD1 or TRBD2 may be the D gene (5 bases each). With 1 base removed from V and 5 bases from J, the gap between germline ends came to 15 bases. The germline V gene encodes CDR1 KGHSH and CDR2 LQKENI. This CDR3 contains 16 residues. This chain's CDR3 is CASSPLGAGKNNEQFF. CDR3 nucleotides: TGTGCCAGCTCACCACTCGGGGCAGGGAAAAACAATGAGCAGTTCTTC.

V usage is TRBV7-9 and J usage is TRBJ1-2, with D possibly matching TRBD1 (6 bases). This CDR3 region has 12 residues. The germline V and J ends were trimmed by 6 bases and 8 bases, with 13 bases remaining between them. Germline CDR1 SEHNR, CDR2 FQNEAQ (reference sequence). The CDR3 nucleotides read TGTGCCAGCAGTTTCCACACAGGGGGCTACACCTTC. Translation gives CASSFHTGGYTF.

V is TRBV5-6 and J is TRBJ2-7, with D tentatively TRBD2 (6 bases). The CDR3 sequence is 15 residues long. V was clipped by 4 bases and J by 0 bases, with 14 bases between them. Germline V gives CDR1 SGHDT, CDR2 YYEEEE. Here the CDR3 DNA reads TGTGCCAGCAGCAGGGGACTCCAAAGCTCCTACGAGCAGTACTTC. Translating it yields CASSRGLQSSYEQYF. Drawing the rest from reference TRBV5-6 and TRBJ2-7, the complete variable domain is DAGVTQSPTHLIKTRGQQVTLRCSPKSGHDTVSWYQQALGQGPQFIFQYYEEEERQRGNFPDRFSGHQFPNYSSELNVNALLLGDSALYLCASSRGLQSSYEQYFGPGTRLTVT.

The table lists this clone with many counts. The chain couples TRBV9 to TRBJ2-2; no clear D gene. Germline V gene data show CDR1 as SGDLS and CDR2 as YYNGEE. The V gene lost 0 bases and the J gene lost 3 bases, with 6 bases spanning the gap. This CDR3 has 14 residues. The chain's CDR3 is CASSVGIYTGELFF. The CDR3 DNA sequence: TGTGCCAGCAGCGTAGGGATTTACACCGGGGAGCTGTTTTTT.

This rearrangement joins TRBV6-5 to TRBJ2-7, with 10 bases matching TRBD1. Trimming cost V 7 bases and J 12 bases; bases outside gene matches: 12. The CDR3 contains 13 residues. Germline V CDR1 and CDR2: MNHEY, SVGAGI. The CDR3 region is CASKRGQGQGWYF. As DNA, the CDR3 is TGTGCCAGCAAGCGGGGACAGGGACAGGGGTGGTACTTC.

This chain uses TRBV5-1 with TRBJ2-1; 9 bases map to TRBD2. V gave up 0 bases and J gave up 8 bases; unmatched junction bases: 3. Germline V gives CDR1 SGHRS, CDR2 YFSETQ. The CDR3 totals 14 residues. CDR3 bases: TGCGCCAGCAGCTTGGGCGGGAGGGTGGATGAGCAGTTCTTC. Translating it yields CASSLGGRVDEQFF.

Concerning this clone itself: This could be a read error, since a much larger clone is one nucleotide away. This rearrangement joins TRBV30 to TRBJ1-2; 11 positions agree with TRBD1. CDR3 length: 14 residues. CDR1 and CDR2 from the germline V gene are GTSNPN and SVGIG (reference sequence). The CDR3 reads CAWTRTGGDYGHTF. CDR3 DNA: TGTGCCTGGACCCGGACAGGGGGCGACTATGGCCACACCTTC.

The chain uses TRBV27 and TRBJ2-1; D is possibly TRBD1 (5 bases). The germline V gene encodes CDR1 MNHEY and CDR2 SMNVEV (reference sequence). Trimming shortened V by 5 bases and J by 3 bases, and 14 bases separated the two germline ends. This CDR3 contains 15 residues. The CDR3 DNA reads as TGTGCCAGCAGTACTTTATACAGGCGCTACAATGAGCAGTTCTTC. Encoded protein: CASSTLYRRYNEQFF.

There are a few counts of this clone. The rearrangement links TRBV7-2 to TRBJ1-1; D is undetermined. CDR1 SGHTA and CDR2 FQGNSA come from the germline V gene. This CDR3 has 14 residues. V was pared by 5 bases and J by 0 bases, with 10 bases between. The CDR3 DNA is TGTGCCAGCAGCCCGAACAGTGTGAACACTGAAGCTTTCTTT. As protein: CASSPNSVNTEAFF.

This sequence joins TRBV5-8 and TRBJ2-1, with 7 bases aligning to TRBD2. Germline CDR1 SGHTS, CDR2 YDEGEE. CDR3 size: 15 residues. J gave up 5 bases and V 5 bases, and 10 bases lay outside the gene matches. The DNA of the CDR3 is TGTGCCAGCAGAAACCCCACCGGGACTAACAATGAGCAGTTCTTC. It codes for CASRNPTGTNNEQFF.

The chain combines TRBV15 with TRBJ2-1, with 7 bases matching TRBD2. The germline V gene has CDR1 LNHNV and CDR2 YYDKDF (reference sequence). CDR3 length: 17 amino acids. J lost 5 bases, V lost 0 bases, and 10 bases had no gene match. CDR3 DNA sequence: TGTGCCACCAGCAGAGATAGGTCCGCTAGCGGTAACAATGAGCAGTTCTTC. It is translated as CATSRDRSASGNNEQFF.

At least ten counts were recorded for this clone. The chain has TRBV19 and TRBJ1-2; the D gene is possibly TRBD1 (6 bases). The V end lost 6 bases, the J end lost 6 bases, and 17 bases lay between the germline ends. CDR3 length: 14 amino acids. Germline V CDR1 and CDR2: LNHDA, SQIVND (reference sequence). This chain's CDR3 is CASRFDRGADGYTF. CDR3 nucleotides: TGTGCCAGTAGATTCGACCGGGGGGCGGATGGCTACACCTTC.

This sequence joins TRBV5-1 and TRBJ2-7; TRBD2 agrees at 8 bases. CDR1 is SGHRS and CDR2 is YFSETQ in the germline V gene. This CDR3 is 15 amino acids long. V dropped 4 bases and J dropped 7; count of bases not matched to a gene: 13. CDR3 coding DNA: TGCGCCAGCAGCCAGAGCATTGCGGGAGGCCGGGAGCAGTACTTC. It translates to CASSQSIAGGREQYF.

The chain combines TRBV11-3 with TRBJ1-3; D unresolved. Germline CDR1 reads SGHNT; CDR2 reads YENEEA. V lost 2 bases and J 4 bases, leaving 15 bases between the germline ends. The CDR3 totals 16 residues. The chain's CDR3 is CASSLSGPEAGNTIYF. CDR3 DNA sequence: TGTGCCAGCAGCTTATCCGGTCCAGAAGCGGGAAACACCATATATTTT.

This clone was seen only a few times. This chain connects TRBV7-8 to TRBJ1-2; D remains ambiguous. The CDR3 is 12 residues long. V lost 5 bases and J lost 8, with 12 bases in between. Germline CDR1 reads SGHVS; CDR2 reads FQNEAQ. The chain's CDR3 is CASSPSLRGYTF. For the CDR3, the DNA is TGTGCCAGCAGCCCGAGCCTCCGGGGCTACACCTTC.

A few counts support this clone. The J gene is TRBJ1-5, the V gene TRBV6-1; the D is unclear. Germline V gene data show CDR1 as MNHNS and CDR2 as SASEGT. The CDR3 spans 13 residues. V was cut by 9 bases and J by 5 bases, with 14 bases left in between. Here the CDR3 reads CASASGEDQPQHF. Written as DNA, the CDR3 is TGTGCCAGTGCCTCAGGAGAGGATCAGCCCCAGCATTTT.

The V gene is TRBV2, the J gene TRBJ1-1; 10 nucleotides agree with TRBD1. This CDR3 comprises 15 residues. In germline, CDR1 is SNHLY, CDR2 FYNNEI. J lost 1 base, V lost 7 bases, and 6 bases had no gene match. The CDR3 protein is CASIHGQGGNTEAFF. The DNA of the CDR3 is TGTGCCAGCATCCACGGACAGGGGGGGAACACTGAAGCTTTCTTT.

This rearrangement joins TRBV7-9 to TRBJ1-3; no clear D gene. The CDR3 length is 13 residues. V lost 4 bases, J lost 1 base, and 5 bases lay in between. Germline CDR1 is SEHNR and CDR2 is FQNEAQ (reference sequence). CDR3 sequence (DNA): TGTGCCAGCAGCTCCGGGTCTGGAAACACCATATATTTT. This translates into CASSSGSGNTIYF. Full variable domain (remainder filled in from reference TRBV7-9 and TRBJ1-3): DTGVSQNPRHKITKRGQNVTFRCDPISEHNRLYWYRQTLGQGPEFLTYFQNEAQLEKSRLLSDRFSAERPKGSFSTLEIQRTEQGDSAMYLCASSSGSGNTIYFGEGSWLTVV.

V usage is TRBV6-6 and J usage is TRBJ1-5, with D tentatively TRBD1 (5 bases). V was cut by 2 bases and J by 2 bases, with 13 bases left in between. The germline CDR1 and CDR2 sequences are MNHNY and SVGAGI (reference sequence). The CDR3 is 16 amino acids. CDR3 loop: CASSYGGPRGNQPQHF. The CDR3 DNA reads TGTGCCAGCAGTTACGGGGGTCCAAGGGGCAATCAGCCCCAGCATTTT.

CDR3 nucleotides: TGCAGCGTTGAGAGGGATACTGGGGCCAACGTCCTGACTTTC. This sequence encodes CSVERDTGANVLTF. The J gene is TRBJ2-6, the V gene TRBV29-1, with D maybe TRBD2 (5 bases). Germline V gene data show CDR1 as SQVTM and CDR2 as ANQGSEA. The CDR3 has 14 residues. Trimming took off 3 bases at V and 2 bases at J, with 8 bases between the two ends. Using reference TRBV29-1 and TRBJ2-6 for the parts outside the CDR3, the full variable domain is SAVISQKPSRDICQRGTSLTIQCQVDSQVTMMFWYRQQPGQSLTLIATANQGSEATYESGFVIDKFPISRPNLTFSTLTVSNMSPEDSSIYLCSVERDTGANVLTFGAGSRLTVL.

The chain combines TRBV27 with TRBJ2-6; D remains unclear. The CDR3 spans 18 residues. CDR1 and CDR2 (germline): MNHEY, SMNVEV (reference sequence). V was pared by 0 bases and J by 0 bases, with 12 bases between. CDR3 residues: CASSLSEKVSSGANVLTF. In DNA, the CDR3 is TGTGCCAGCAGTTTATCGGAAAAAGTGAGCTCTGGGGCCAACGTCCTGACTTTC.

A single count supports this clone. J is TRBJ2-3 and V is TRBV11-3; D is tentatively TRBD1 or TRBD2 (5 bases each). CDR1 SGHNT and CDR2 YENEEA come from the germline V gene. V was pared by 4 bases and J by 0 bases, with 11 bases between. This CDR3 contains 15 residues. In nucleotides, the CDR3 is TGTGCCAGCAGCTCGGGACCCGATAGCACAGATACGCAGTATTTT. This translates into CASSSGPDSTDTQYF.

The CDR3 bases are TGCGCCAGCAAGGAGACTAGCGGGATTAATGAGCAGTTCTTC. It translates to CASKETSGINEQFF. This chain joins TRBV5-1 and TRBJ2-1, with 11 bases aligning to TRBD2. Unmatched junction bases numbered 6, after V lost 6 bases and J lost 7 bases. Germline CDR1 SGHRS, CDR2 YFSETQ. The CDR3 has 14 amino acids.

This clone has ten or more counts. This chain connects TRBV2 to TRBJ2-5; a weak D match, TRBD1 (6 bases). The V end was cut by 7 bases, the J end by 4 bases, with 10 bases between. This CDR3 is 12 amino acids long. CDR1 and CDR2 (germline): SNHLY, FYNNEI. The CDR3 DNA follows: TGTGCCAGCACTACGACAGGAGAGACCCAGTACTTC. It codes for CASTTTGETQYF. The variable domain in full, completed from reference TRBV2 and TRBJ2-5, reads EPEVTQTPSHQVTQMGQEVILRCVPISNHLYFYWYRQILGQKVEFLVSFYNNEISEKSEIFDDQFSVERPDGSNFTLKIRSTKLEDSAMYFCASTTTGETQYFGPGTRLLVL.

The chain recombines TRBV7-3 with TRBJ2-2; 7 positions agree with TRBD1. Per the germline V gene, CDR1 is SGHTA and CDR2 is FQGTGA. Trimming cost V 4 bases and J 7 bases; bases outside gene matches: 9. The CDR3 is made up of 15 amino acids. The DNA for the CDR3 is TGTGCCAGCAGCTCCTCCACAGGGGTAGGCGGGGAGCTGTTTTTT. This codes for CASSSSTGVGGELFF.

The V call is TRBV7-9, the J call TRBJ2-7; no definite D call. Germline-derived CDR1 and CDR2 are SEHNR and FQNEAQ (reference sequence). This CDR3 has 11 residues. Trimming pared 5 bases from V and 1 base from J, leaving 3 bases between. The CDR3 loop reads CASSISYEQYF. The CDR3 DNA follows: TGTGCCAGCAGCATTTCCTACGAGCAGTACTTC.

The rearrangement links TRBV7-2 to TRBJ2-7; 7 positions agree with TRBD1. The V segment lost 5 bases and the J segment 4 bases; nucleotides outside the gene matches: 8. Germline CDR1 and CDR2: SGHTA and FQGNSA. This CDR3 comprises 14 residues. The CDR3 loop reads CASSLRDSLYEQYF. As DNA, the CDR3 is TGTGCCAGCAGCCTCCGGGACAGTCTTTACGAGCAGTACTTC. Complete variable domain (other parts from reference TRBV7-2 and TRBJ2-7): GAGVSQSPSNKVTEKGKDVELRCDPISGHTALYWYRQSLGQGLEFLIYFQGNSAPDKSGLPSDRFSAERTGGSVSTLTIQRTQQEDSAVYLCASSLRDSLYEQYFGPGTRLTVT.

The chain couples TRBV5-1 to TRBJ2-5; 7 nucleotides line up with TRBD2. This CDR3 comprises 16 residues. The V and J ends lost 2 bases and 2 bases, in that order; junction bases with no gene match: 9. Germline assignment: CDR1 SGHRS and CDR2 YFSETQ. The CDR3 DNA sequence: TGCGCCAGCAGCTTCGGCCTAGCGGAAAGACAAGAGACCCAGTACTTC. Translated: CASSFGLAERQETQYF.